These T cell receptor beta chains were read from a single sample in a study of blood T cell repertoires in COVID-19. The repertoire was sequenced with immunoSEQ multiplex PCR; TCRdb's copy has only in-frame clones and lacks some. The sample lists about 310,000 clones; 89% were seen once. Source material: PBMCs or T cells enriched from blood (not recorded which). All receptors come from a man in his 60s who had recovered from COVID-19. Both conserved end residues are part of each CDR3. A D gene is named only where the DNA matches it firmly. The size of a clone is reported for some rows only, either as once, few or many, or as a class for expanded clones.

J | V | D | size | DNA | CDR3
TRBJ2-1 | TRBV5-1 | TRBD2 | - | TGCGCCAGCAGCTTCGCAGCGGGGTCCTACAATGAGCAGTTCTTC | CASSFAAGSYNEQFF
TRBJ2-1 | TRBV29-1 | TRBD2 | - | TGCAGCGTTGCCAGACTAGCGGGAATAGACAATGAGCAGTTCTTC | CSVARLAGIDNEQFF
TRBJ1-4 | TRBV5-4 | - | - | TGTGCCAGCAGCCTAAAACCAGGGGCCGCGATAAATGAAAAACTGTTTTTT | CASSLKPGAAINEKLFF
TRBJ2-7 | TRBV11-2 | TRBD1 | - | TGTGCCACCGGACAGGGGGCGTTCAAGTACGAGCAGTACTTC | CATGQGAFKYEQYF
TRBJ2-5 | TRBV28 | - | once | TGTGCCAGCAGTTTAGTAGCGGAAGAGACCCAGTACTTC | CASSLVAEETQYF
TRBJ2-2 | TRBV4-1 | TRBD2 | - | TGCGCCAGCAGCCAAGATGGGCTAGCGGGGACCGGGGAGCTGTTTTTT | CASSQDGLAGTGELFF
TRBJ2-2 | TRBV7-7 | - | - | TGTGCATCTGGGCCCTCAGTGGGTAACACCGGGGAGCTGTTTTTT | CASGPSVGNTGELFF
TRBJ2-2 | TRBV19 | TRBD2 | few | TGTGCCAGTAGACATGGGGGACTAGCGGGAGATACCGGGGAGCTGTTTTTT | CASRHGGLAGDTGELFF
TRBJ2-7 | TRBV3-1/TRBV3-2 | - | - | TGTGCCAGCAGCCAAGCGCTCAGAAGAAGCTCCTACGAGCAGTACTTC | CASSQALRRSSYEQYF
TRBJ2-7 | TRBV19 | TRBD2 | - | TGTGCCAGTAGCGGAATTACTAGCGGGGTCTCCTACGAGCAGTACTTC | CASSGITSGVSYEQYF
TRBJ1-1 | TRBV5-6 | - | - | TGTGCCAGCAGCTTGGGGAGGGGCATGGCTGAAGCTTTCTTT | CASSLGRGMAEAFF
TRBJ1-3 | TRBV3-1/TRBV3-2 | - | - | TGTGCCAGCAGCCAAGAGAGCTCTGGAAACACCATATATTTT | CASSQESSGNTIYF
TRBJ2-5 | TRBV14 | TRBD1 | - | TGTGCCAGCAGGGACAGGGTCCTAGGAACCCAGTACTTC | CASRDRVLGTQYF
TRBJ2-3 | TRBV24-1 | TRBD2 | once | TGTGCCACCAGTGAGTGGACTAGCGGGAGACTATTCGCAGATACGCAGTATTTT | CATSEWTSGRLFADTQYF
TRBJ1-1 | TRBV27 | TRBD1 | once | TGTGCCAGGATACGACAGGGAATAAGGACCACTGAAGCTTTCTTT | CARIRQGIRTTEAFF
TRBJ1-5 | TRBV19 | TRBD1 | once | TGTGCCAGTAAAGACCCGGGACAGGGCTTGAATCAGCCCCAGCATTTT | CASKDPGQGLNQPQHF
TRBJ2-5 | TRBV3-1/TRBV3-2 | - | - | TGTGCCAGCAGCCCGCCGGGGGAGACCCAGTACTTC | CASSPPGETQYF
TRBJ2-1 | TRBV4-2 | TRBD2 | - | TGTGCCAGCAGCCCCCGGACTAGCGGTTCTTACAATGAGCAGTTCTTC | CASSPRTSGSYNEQFF
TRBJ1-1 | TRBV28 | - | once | TGTGCCAGCAGTTTTGTGGGGCCAGGGCCTTACAACACTGAAGCTTTCTTT | CASSFVGPGPYNTEAFF
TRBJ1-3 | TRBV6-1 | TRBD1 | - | TGTGCCAGCAGTGAAAACAGGGGGGGAAACACCATATATTTT | CASSENRGGNTIYF
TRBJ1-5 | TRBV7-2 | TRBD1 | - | TGTGCCAGCAGCCCGGACAGGCCCCTTTATAGCAATCAGCCCCAGCATTTT | CASSPDRPLYSNQPQHF
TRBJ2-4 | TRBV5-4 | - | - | TGTGCCAGCAGTACCGGGACTGCCCTAATTCAGTACTTC | CASSTGTALIQYF
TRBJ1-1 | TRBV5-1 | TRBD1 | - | TGCGCCAGCAGCTTCTGGGACAGTAATCAGAACACTGAAGCTTTCTTT | CASSFWDSNQNTEAFF
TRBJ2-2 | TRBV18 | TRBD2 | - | TGTGCCAGCTCACCCTTAAGACTAGCGGGTACCGTTAACACCGGGGAGCTGTTTTTT | CASSPLRLAGTVNTGELFF
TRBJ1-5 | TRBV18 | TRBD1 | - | TGTGCCAGCGCCGGGGACAGTAATCAGCCCCAGCATTTT | CASAGDSNQPQHF
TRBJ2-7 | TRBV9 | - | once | TGTGCCAGCAGCGTAGCTAGCGCTTCCTACGAGCAGTACTTC | CASSVASASYEQYF
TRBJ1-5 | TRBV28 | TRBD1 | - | TGTGCCAGCAGCAACCAGGGGGCGGTTCAGCCCCAGCATTTT | CASSNQGAVQPQHF
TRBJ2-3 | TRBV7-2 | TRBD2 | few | TGTGCCAGCAGCTTCTCGGGCCATGCGGGAGGGCCGCTAGATACGCAGTATTTT | CASSFSGHAGGPLDTQYF
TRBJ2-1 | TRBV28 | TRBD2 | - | TGTGCCAGCAGTTCTTGGACTAGCGGGAGGGTGGTTCGGCCCTACAATGAGCAGTTCTTC | CASSSWTSGRVVRPYNEQFF
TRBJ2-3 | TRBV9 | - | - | TGTGCCAGCAGCGTAGATCAGGCTGATACGCAGTATTTT | CASSVDQADTQYF
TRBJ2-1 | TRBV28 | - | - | TGTGCCAGCACGGATTCAGGGTTATACAATGAGCAGTTCTTC | CASTDSGLYNEQFF
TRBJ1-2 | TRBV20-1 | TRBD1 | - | TGCAGTGCTAGTTCAGGGGGATGGGACTATGGCTACACCTTC | CSASSGGWDYGYTF
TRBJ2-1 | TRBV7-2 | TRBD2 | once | TGTGCCAGCAGCTTAGTTACTAGCGGGAGAAGAGGAAAGTTCTTC | CASSLVTSGRRGKFF
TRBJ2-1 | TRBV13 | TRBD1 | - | TGTGCCAGCAGCTCGGGACAGCGGAGTTACAATGAGCAGTTCTTC | CASSSGQRSYNEQFF
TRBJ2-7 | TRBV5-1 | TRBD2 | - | TGCGCCAGCAAACGGGGGGCTAGCGGGACCCTCGGTGAGCAGTACTTC | CASKRGASGTLGEQYF
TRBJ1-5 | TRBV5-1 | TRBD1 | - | TGCGCCAGCAGCCAAGGGACAGGGAGCAATCAGCCCCAGCATTTT | CASSQGTGSNQPQHF
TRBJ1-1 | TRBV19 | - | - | TGTGCCAGTAAGAGCAGGGCCGCTGAAGCTTTCTTT | CASKSRAAEAFF
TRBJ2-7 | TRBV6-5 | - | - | TGTGCCAGCAGTTACTATGCGGGCAGCACCTACGAGCAGTACTTC | CASSYYAGSTYEQYF
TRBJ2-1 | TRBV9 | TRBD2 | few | TGTGCCAGCAGCGTTGCGACTAGCGGGAGGGGCTATGAGCAGTTCTTC | CASSVATSGRGYEQFF
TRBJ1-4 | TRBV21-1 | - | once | TGTGCCAGCACCCTTCTCCCCGGGCGGGGAGAAAAACTGTTTTTT | CASTLLPGRGEKLFF
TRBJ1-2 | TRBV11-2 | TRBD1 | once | TGTGCCATTACAGGGGGTGCTGGCTACACCTTC | CAITGGAGYTF
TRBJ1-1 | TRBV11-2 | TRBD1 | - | TGTGCCAGCAGCTTAGGTTTCGTAACAGGGGGGATGAACACTGAAGCTTTCTTT | CASSLGFVTGGMNTEAFF
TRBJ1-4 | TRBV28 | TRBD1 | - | TGTGCCAGCACACCGGTACAGGGGGGCAATGAAAAACTGTTTTTT | CASTPVQGGNEKLFF
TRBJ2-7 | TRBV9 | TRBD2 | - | TGTGCCAGCAGCCCCTGGACTAGCGGGATATCCTACGAGCAGTACTTC | CASSPWTSGISYEQYF
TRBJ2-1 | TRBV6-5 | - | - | TGTGCCAGCAGTTACGGTGGTCTGCGCAATGAGCAGTTCTTC | CASSYGGLRNEQFF
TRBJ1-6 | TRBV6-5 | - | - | TGTGCCAGCAGTTCCATACAAATCTATAATTCACCCCTCCACTTT | CASSSIQIYNSPLHF
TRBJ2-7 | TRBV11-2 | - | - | TGTGCCAGCAGCTTACGGGGTGGGGAGCCGCAGTACTTC | CASSLRGGEPQYF
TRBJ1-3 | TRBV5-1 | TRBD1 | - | TGCGCCAGCAGCTCCGGGACAGCGTCTGGAAACACCATATATTTT | CASSSGTASGNTIYF
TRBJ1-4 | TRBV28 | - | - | TGTGCCAGCGAATCGGGGTCGGCAACTAATGAAAAACTGTTTTTT | CASESGSATNEKLFF
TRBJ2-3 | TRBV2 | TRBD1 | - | TGTGCCAGCAAACCGACAGGGGGCGTAGATACGCAGTATTTT | CASKPTGGVDTQYF
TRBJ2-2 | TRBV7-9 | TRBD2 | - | TGTGCCAGCAGCTTGGAACTAGCGGGAGACCCCGGGGAGCTGTTTTTT | CASSLELAGDPGELFF
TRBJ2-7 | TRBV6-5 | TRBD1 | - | TGTGCCAGCAGTTACAGCCCTACGGCAGGGGGCTACGAGCAGTACTTC | CASSYSPTAGGYEQYF
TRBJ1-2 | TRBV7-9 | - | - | TGTGCCAGCAGCTCGCGGGACGGGGGATCCAACTATGGCTACACCTTC | CASSSRDGGSNYGYTF
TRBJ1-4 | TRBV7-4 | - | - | TGTGCCAGCAGCCACAAACAGGGATATAATGAAAAACTGTTTTTT | CASSHKQGYNEKLFF